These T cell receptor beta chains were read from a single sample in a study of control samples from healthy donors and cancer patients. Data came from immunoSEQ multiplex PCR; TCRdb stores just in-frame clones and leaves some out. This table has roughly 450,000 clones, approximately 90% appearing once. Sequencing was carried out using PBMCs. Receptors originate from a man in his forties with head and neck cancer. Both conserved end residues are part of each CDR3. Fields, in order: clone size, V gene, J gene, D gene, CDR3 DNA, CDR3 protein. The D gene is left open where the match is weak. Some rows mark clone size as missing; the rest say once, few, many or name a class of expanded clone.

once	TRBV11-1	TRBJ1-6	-	TGTGCCAGCAGCTTGGGGACTAATTCACCCCTCCACTTT	CASSLGTNSPLHF
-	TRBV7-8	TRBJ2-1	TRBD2	TGTGCCAGCAGCGGGTGGGAGGGGTCGGGCAATGAGCAGTTCTTC	CASSGWEGSGNEQFF
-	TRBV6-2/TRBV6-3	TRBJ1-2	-	TGTGCCAGCAGTTACCTTACAGACTATGGCTACACCTTC	CASSYLTDYGYTF
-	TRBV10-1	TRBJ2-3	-	TGCGCCAGCAGCGGGGACCCCGGCACAGATACGCAGTATTTT	CASSGDPGTDTQYF
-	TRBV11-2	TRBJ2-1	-	TGTGCCAGCAGCTTGAGGACTTTTTTCTACAATGAGCAGTTCTTC	CASSLRTFFYNEQFF
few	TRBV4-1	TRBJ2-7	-	TGCGCCAGCAGCCCGGGTCGGGGCTCCTACGAGCAGTACTTC	CASSPGRGSYEQYF
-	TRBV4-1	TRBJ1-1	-	TGCGCCAGCAGCCTCCCCCTAACAGATGAAGCTTTCTTT	CASSLPLTDEAFF
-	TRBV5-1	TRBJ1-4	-	TGCGCCAGCAGCTCGTCACGGGGTGAAAAACTGTTTTTT	CASSSSRGEKLFF
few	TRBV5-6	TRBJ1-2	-	TGTGCCAGCAGCTTGATACAGGTCAACTATGGCTACACCTTC	CASSLIQVNYGYTF
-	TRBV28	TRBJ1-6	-	TGTGCCAGCAGTTCCCGGGACCTCGGCCCCTATAATTCACCCCTCCACTTT	CASSSRDLGPYNSPLHF
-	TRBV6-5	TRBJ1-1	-	TGTGCCAGCAGTTACTCACCGGGACCGACTGAAGCTTTCTTT	CASSYSPGPTEAFF
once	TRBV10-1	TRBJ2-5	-	TGCGCCAGCAGTGAGACAGCTCCGGGGACCCAGTACTTC	CASSETAPGTQYF
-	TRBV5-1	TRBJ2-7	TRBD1	TGCGCCAGCCGATCCGGGACAGGGTCCCACGAGCAGTACTTC	CASRSGTGSHEQYF
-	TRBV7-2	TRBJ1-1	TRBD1	TGTGCCAGCAGCCAGACAGGGACACTACGCGACACTGAAGCTTTCTTT	CASSQTGTLRDTEAFF
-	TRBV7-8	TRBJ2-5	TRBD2	TGTGCCAGCAGCCCGGGACTAGCGGGGCTAGAAGAGACCCAGTACTTC	CASSPGLAGLEETQYF
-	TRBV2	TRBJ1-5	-	TGTGCCAGCACCCAAAGCCCGTTTCAGCCCCAGCATTTT	CASTQSPFQPQHF
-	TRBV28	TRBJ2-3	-	TGTGCCAGCAGCTTGGATTGGATCGGGGAAAGCACAGATACGCAGTATTTT	CASSLDWIGESTDTQYF
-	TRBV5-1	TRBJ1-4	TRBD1	TGCGCCAGCAGCTCGGTATTCCGGCAGGGGGAACGTGAAAAACTGTTTTTT	CASSSVFRQGEREKLFF
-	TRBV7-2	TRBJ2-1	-	TGTGCCAGCAGCTTAGTAAGCGACAATGAGCAGTTCTTC	CASSLVSDNEQFF
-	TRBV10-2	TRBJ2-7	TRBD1	TGCGCCAGCAGACCGGGACAGGGGGCCGAAGGCAGGCACGAGCAGTACTTC	CASRPGQGAEGRHEQYF
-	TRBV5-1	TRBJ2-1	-	TGCGCCAGCAGCTTAAACGGGTTACTCAGGGAGAGTGAGCAGTTCTTC	CASSLNGLLRESEQFF
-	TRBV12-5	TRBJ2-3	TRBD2	TGTGCTAGTGGTTTGGTACTGTTCCCGCGGGAGAACACAGATACGCAGTATTTT	CASGLVLFPRENTDTQYF
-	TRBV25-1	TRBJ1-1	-	TGTGCCAGCAGTGAACCTGGGTTGCCTGAAGCTTTCTTT	CASSEPGLPEAFF
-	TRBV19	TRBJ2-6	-	TGTGCCAGCCGAACGTCTGGGGCCAACGTCCTGACTTTC	CASRTSGANVLTF
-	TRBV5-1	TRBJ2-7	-	TGCGCCAGCAGCCAAGCCGGACAGACGACCGGGGACTTC	CASSQAGQTTGDF
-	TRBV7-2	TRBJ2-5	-	TGTGCCAGCAGCTTAAATGGGGGCTGGGAGACCCAGTACTTC	CASSLNGGWETQYF
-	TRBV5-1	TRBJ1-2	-	TGCGCCAGCAGCTCCGACAGTGTCTATGGCTACACCTTC	CASSSDSVYGYTF
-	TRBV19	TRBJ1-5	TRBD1	TGTGCCAGTAGTAGTCCAGTGATGGACAGGGGGCGAATAGAGGCTGGTCAGCCCCAGCATTTT	CASSSPVMDRGRIEAGQPQHF
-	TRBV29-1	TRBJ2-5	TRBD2	TGCAGCGCCGGCGGGGGGGTTGGGGCCCAGTACTTC	CSAGGGVGAQYF
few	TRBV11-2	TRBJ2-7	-	TGTGCCAGCAGTTCTAACCGGGACCGGGGACGCTACGAGCAGTACTTC	CASSSNRDRGRYEQYF
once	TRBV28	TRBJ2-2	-	TGTGCCGCGGGCGGGCTTGCGAGCACCGGGGAGCTGTTTTTT	CAAGGLASTGELFF
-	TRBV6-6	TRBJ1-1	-	TGTGCCAGCAGTTACAGTCTTAATACTGAAGCTTTCTTT	CASSYSLNTEAFF
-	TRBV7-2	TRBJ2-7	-	TGTGCCAGCAGCCCCCGAGGAAGGACGGGACTCTCCTACGAGCAGTACTTC	CASSPRGRTGLSYEQYF
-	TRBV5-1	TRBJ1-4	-	TGCGCCAGCAGCCTAGGGACATCCGCAACTAATGAAAAACTGTTTTTT	CASSLGTSATNEKLFF
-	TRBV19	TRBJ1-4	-	TGTGCCAGTAGTATTAGAAGGGCCTATAATGAAAAACTGTTTTTT	CASSIRRAYNEKLFF
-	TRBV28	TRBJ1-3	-	TGTGCCAGCAGTTTATATATTCGGACAGCTGGAAACACCATATATTTT	CASSLYIRTAGNTIYF
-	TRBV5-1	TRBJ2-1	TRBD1	TGCGCCAGCAGTACGGACAGGGGTAACAGTGAGCAGTTCTTC	CASSTDRGNSEQFF
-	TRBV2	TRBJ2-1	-	TGTGCCACCGACCGTGTGCGGGACTACAATGAGCAGTTCTTC	CATDRVRDYNEQFF
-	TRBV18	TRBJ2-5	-	TGTGCCAGCTCACCACTGGGGGTGACCCAAGAGACCCAGTACTTC	CASSPLGVTQETQYF
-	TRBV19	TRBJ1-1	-	TGTGCCAGTAGTATAGGCTTGAGAGCACCGAACACTGAAGCTTTCTTT	CASSIGLRAPNTEAFF
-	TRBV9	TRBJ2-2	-	TGTGCCAGCTCCGAAGGGGACCTCTTCACCGGGGAGCTGTTTTTT	CASSEGDLFTGELFF
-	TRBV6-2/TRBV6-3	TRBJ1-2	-	TGTGCCAGCAGTTACTCCTCTTCGGGTGGCTACACCTTC	CASSYSSSGGYTF
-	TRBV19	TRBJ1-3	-	TGTGCCAGCCACGGGCAGAATACGGGTAACACCATATATTTT	CASHGQNTGNTIYF
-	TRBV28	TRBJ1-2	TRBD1	TGTGCCAGCAGTTTACCTGGACAGGGGAGGAAGGATGGCTACACCTTC	CASSLPGQGRKDGYTF
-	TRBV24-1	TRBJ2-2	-	TGTGCCACCAGCTTTCGCGGCACCGGGGAGCTGTTTTTT	CATSFRGTGELFF
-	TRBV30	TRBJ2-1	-	TGTGCCTGTTCCCGGGGGACCTACAATGAGCAGTTCTTC	CACSRGTYNEQFF
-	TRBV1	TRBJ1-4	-	TGCACCAGCAGCCAAGGGTGCAGGGGATTAAATGAAAAACTGTTTTTT	CTSSQGCRGLNEKLFF
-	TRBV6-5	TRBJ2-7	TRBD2	TGTGCCAGCAGTTGGGGGGGGTCCGTCTACGAGCAGTACTTC	CASSWGGSVYEQYF
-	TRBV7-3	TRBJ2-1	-	TGTGCCAGCAGCGCGCAGGGTTTCATGGAGCAGTTCTTC	CASSAQGFMEQFF
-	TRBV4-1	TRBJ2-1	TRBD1	TGCGCCAGCAGCCAAGATATCTTTCGGGACAGGGGGGAAGATGAGCAGTTCTTC	CASSQDIFRDRGEDEQFF